The rows below give T cell receptor beta chains drawn from one sample of a study of T cell responses to AZD1222 COVID-19 vaccine. Sequencing was performed with immunoSEQ multiplex PCR; in TCRdb, only in-frame clones are kept and a portion is missing. The table lists under 150,000 clones, 75% to 85% of them singletons. The sequencing used peripheral blood, collected 28 days after the second AZD1222 dose. Every receptor here comes from an adult who received the AZD1222 COVID-19 vaccine. CDR3s include the opening cysteine and the closing phenylalanine or tryptophan. The order of the fields is CDR3 protein, CDR3 DNA, clone size, D gene, J gene, V gene. A D gene is named only where the DNA matches it firmly. Clone size is given for some rows only: seen once, a few or many times, or a class if the clone is expanded.

CASSSGDRVNQPQHF,TGTGCCAGCAGCTCGGGGGACAGGGTCAATCAGCCCCAGCATTTT,-,TRBD1,TRBJ1-5,TRBV5-5
CASSLGDRRNYGYTF,TGTGCCAGCAGCTTAGGGGACAGGCGTAACTATGGCTACACCTTC,-,TRBD1,TRBJ1-2,TRBV7-2
CAWSLAGGGPDTQYF,TGTGCCTGGAGTTTGGCGGGGGGCGGCCCAGATACGCAGTATTTT,few,TRBD2,TRBJ2-3,TRBV30
CASSLRDAEKLFF,TGTGCCAGCAGCCTCCGGGACGCTGAAAAACTGTTTTTT,-,-,TRBJ1-4,TRBV7-9
CAWRRVGELFF,TGTGCCTGGAGAAGGGTAGGGGAGCTGTTTTTT,-,-,TRBJ2-2,TRBV30
CASSDRGGAPYNEQFF,TGTGCCAGCAGTGATAGGGGGGGGGCCCCCTACAATGAGCAGTTCTTC,-,-,TRBJ2-1,TRBV6-4
CASSRVDQDYNEQFF,TGTGCCAGCAGCCGGGTGGATCAGGATTACAATGAGCAGTTCTTC,once,-,TRBJ2-1,TRBV5-4
CASSGLLSSYNSPLHF,TGTGCCAGCAGTGGACTCCTGAGCTCCTATAATTCACCCCTCCACTTT,-,-,TRBJ1-6,TRBV28
CASSQAGVLSREQYF,TGTGCCAGCAGCCAAGCGGGGGTTCTCTCTCGCGAGCAGTACTTC,-,-,TRBJ2-7,TRBV3-1/TRBV3-2
CASSLVGQTSGNTIYF,TGCGCCAGCAGCTTGGTTGGCCAGACTTCTGGAAACACCATATATTTT,-,-,TRBJ1-3,TRBV5-1
CASSPADSYEQYF,TGTGCCAGCAGCCCGGCGGACTCCTACGAGCAGTACTTC,once,-,TRBJ2-7,TRBV5-5
CASSSRGGTVMYNEQFF,TGTGCCAGCAGCTCTCGGGGAGGGACGGTCATGTACAATGAGCAGTTCTTC,-,TRBD2,TRBJ2-1,TRBV7-6
CASSHRQFTDTQYF,TGCGCCAGCAGCCACAGGCAGTTCACAGATACGCAGTATTTT,-,-,TRBJ2-3,TRBV4-1
CASSPRQDNYGYTF,TGTGCCAGCTCACCACGTCAGGATAACTATGGCTACACCTTC,-,-,TRBJ1-2,TRBV18
CASSPGQTNTEAFF,TGTGCCAGCAGTCCGGGACAGACTAACACTGAAGCTTTCTTT,-,TRBD1,TRBJ1-1,TRBV28
CASSFQGPSTDTQYF,TGTGCCAGCAGTTTCCAGGGGCCCAGCACAGATACGCAGTATTTT,-,-,TRBJ2-3,TRBV28
CASSYPGTELNIQYF,TGTGCCAGCAGTTACCCTGGGACAGAGTTAAACATTCAGTACTTC,-,TRBD1,TRBJ2-4,TRBV6-2/TRBV6-3
CASSISRGGVDTGELFF,TGTGCCAGCAGCATATCCCGTGGAGGGGTGGATACCGGGGAGCTGTTTTTT,-,-,TRBJ2-2,TRBV7-9
CASSLRVYEQYF,TGTGCCAGCAGTTTACGGGTCTACGAGCAGTACTTC,-,-,TRBJ2-7,TRBV28
CASSPGQTSTDTQYF,TGCGCCAGCAGCCCGGGACAGACTAGCACAGATACGCAGTATTTT,-,TRBD1,TRBJ2-3,TRBV5-1
CASSVFEGTEAFF,TGTGCCAGCAGCGTATTTGAGGGCACTGAAGCTTTCTTT,few,-,TRBJ1-1,TRBV9
CATSRLQSGGTGELFF,TGTGCCACCAGCAGACTCCAAAGTGGGGGTACCGGGGAGCTGTTTTTT,-,-,TRBJ2-2,TRBV15
CASSIQGGTEAFF,TGTGCCAGCAGCATACAGGGAGGCACTGAAGCTTTCTTT,-,-,TRBJ1-1,TRBV6-2/TRBV6-3
CASSYRVGNQPQHF,TGTGCCAGCAGTTACAGGGTCGGCAATCAGCCCCAGCATTTT,few,-,TRBJ1-5,TRBV6-5
CASSLELIAGPGGEQYF,TGTGCCAGCAGCTTAGAGCTCATAGCGGGGCCTGGTGGCGAGCAGTACTTC,-,TRBD2,TRBJ2-7,TRBV7-2
CASRRQGASWTEAFF,TGTGCCAGTAGACGACAGGGGGCGAGTTGGACTGAAGCTTTCTTT,-,TRBD1,TRBJ1-1,TRBV19
CAINDGPGNQPQHF,TGTGCCATCAATGACGGGCCTGGCAATCAGCCCCAGCATTTT,few,-,TRBJ1-5,TRBV10-3
CATSDPGTGDRGYTF,TGTGCCACCAGTGACCCCGGGACAGGGGACAGGGGCTACACCTTC,-,TRBD1,TRBJ1-2,TRBV24-1
CATHDSRLSSYEQYF,TGTGCCACTCACGACTCCAGGCTATCCTCCTACGAGCAGTACTTC,-,-,TRBJ2-7,TRBV25-1
CASTPQGNTEAFF,TGTGCCAGCACCCCCCAGGGGAACACTGAAGCTTTCTTT,-,-,TRBJ1-1,TRBV28
CASSLYPQTGWSNQPQHF,TGTGCCAGCAGTTTATACCCTCAGACAGGGTGGAGCAATCAGCCCCAGCATTTT,-,TRBD1,TRBJ1-5,TRBV27
CASSQEGGVLTDTQYF,TGCGCCAGCAGCCAAGAGGGCGGGGTACTCACAGATACGCAGTATTTT,-,-,TRBJ2-3,TRBV4-3
CATSRDSRTAHEQYF,TGTGCCACCAGCAGAGATTCAAGAACAGCGCACGAGCAGTACTTC,once,-,TRBJ2-7,TRBV15
CASSEYGQVVVGYTF,TGTGCCAGCAGTGAATACGGACAGGTGGTTGTTGGCTACACCTTC,-,TRBD1,TRBJ1-2,TRBV6-1
CASSKGTNYGYTF,TGCGCCAGCAGCAAAGGTACTAACTATGGCTACACCTTC,-,-,TRBJ1-2,TRBV5-1
CASSFPRQGARNSPLHF,TGTGCCAGCAGTTTTCCCCGACAGGGGGCCCGAAATTCACCCCTCCACTTT,-,TRBD1,TRBJ1-6,TRBV28
CASSLFSGDTDTQYF,TGTGCCAGCAGCTTGTTTAGCGGGGACACAGATACGCAGTATTTT,-,TRBD2,TRBJ2-3,TRBV5-6
CASSPHKGQETQYF,TGTGCCAGCAGCCCCCATAAGGGGCAAGAGACCCAGTACTTC,few,-,TRBJ2-5,TRBV7-3
CASSTSAAGGLDTQYF,TGTGCCAGTTCTACATCAGCGGCGGGGGGGCTTGATACGCAGTATTTT,-,TRBD2,TRBJ2-3,TRBV6-6
CAISESTGGQPQHF,TGTGCCATCAGTGAATCAACAGGGGGTCAGCCCCAGCATTTT,-,TRBD1,TRBJ1-5,TRBV10-3
CASSPQAGNTEAFF,TGTGCCAGCAGCCCCCAGGCCGGGAACACTGAAGCTTTCTTT,-,-,TRBJ1-1,TRBV14
CASRPLTDTQYF,TGTGCCAGCAGGCCTCTCACAGATACGCAGTATTTT,-,-,TRBJ2-3,TRBV11-2
CASSIDIGGTDTQYF,TGTGCCAGTAGTATAGATATCGGGGGCACAGATACGCAGTATTTT,-,-,TRBJ2-3,TRBV19
CAWSVGGHWDTQYF,TGTGCCTGGAGTGTAGGGGGGCATTGGGATACGCAGTATTTT,-,-,TRBJ2-3,TRBV30
CASSTKRDTEAFF,TGTGCCAGCAGCACCAAGCGCGACACTGAAGCTTTCTTT,-,-,TRBJ1-1,TRBV7-2
CASSNAGGQETQYF,TGCGCCAGCAGCAACGCGGGGGGGCAAGAGACCCAGTACTTC,-,TRBD2,TRBJ2-5,TRBV5-1
CASSPPSRTEAFF,TGTGCCAGCTCACCACCGTCGAGGACTGAAGCTTTCTTT,-,-,TRBJ1-1,TRBV18
CSVVRKGPNYGYTF,TGCAGCGTTGTACGGAAGGGCCCAAACTATGGCTACACCTTC,once,-,TRBJ1-2,TRBV29-1
CASSYANLYGYTF,TGTGCCAGCAGTTACGCTAACCTCTATGGCTACACCTTC,-,-,TRBJ1-2,TRBV6-5
CASSRGLETTNEKLFF,TGTGCCAGTAGCCGGGGACTCGAGACAACTAATGAAAAACTGTTTTTT,-,-,TRBJ1-4,TRBV19
CASTPLGRGEKLFF,TGTGCCAGCACCCCACTGGGGAGGGGTGAAAAACTGTTTTTT,-,-,TRBJ1-4,TRBV7-2
CSVEDTGLVAEETQYF,TGCAGCGTTGAAGACACGGGACTAGTCGCCGAAGAGACCCAGTACTTC,few,TRBD2,TRBJ2-5,TRBV29-1
CASSQSRRETQYF,TGTGCCAGCTCACAGTCTAGGAGAGAGACCCAGTACTTC,-,-,TRBJ2-5,TRBV18
CAWSVPTTGPGGYTF,TGTGCCTGGAGTGTACCCACTACAGGCCCCGGGGGCTACACCTTC,-,-,TRBJ1-2,TRBV30